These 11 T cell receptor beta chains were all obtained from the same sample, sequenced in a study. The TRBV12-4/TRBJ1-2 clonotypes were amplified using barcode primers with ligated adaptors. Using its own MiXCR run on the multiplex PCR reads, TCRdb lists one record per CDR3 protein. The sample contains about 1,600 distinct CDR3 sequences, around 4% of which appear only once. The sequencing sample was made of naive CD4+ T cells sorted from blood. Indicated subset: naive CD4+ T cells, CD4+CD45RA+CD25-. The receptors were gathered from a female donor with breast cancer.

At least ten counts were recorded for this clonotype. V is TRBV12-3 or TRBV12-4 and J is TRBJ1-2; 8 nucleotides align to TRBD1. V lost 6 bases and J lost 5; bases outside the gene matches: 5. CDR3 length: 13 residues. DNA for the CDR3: TGTGCCAGCAGCGAGACAGGGGATTATGGCTACACCTTC. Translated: CASSETGDYGYTF.

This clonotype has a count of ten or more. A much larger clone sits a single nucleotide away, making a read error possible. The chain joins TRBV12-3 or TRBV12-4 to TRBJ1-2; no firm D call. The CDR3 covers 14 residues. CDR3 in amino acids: CAISLARVIYGYTF. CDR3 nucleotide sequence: TGTGCCATCAGTTTAGCGCGGGTGATCTATGGCTACACCTTC.

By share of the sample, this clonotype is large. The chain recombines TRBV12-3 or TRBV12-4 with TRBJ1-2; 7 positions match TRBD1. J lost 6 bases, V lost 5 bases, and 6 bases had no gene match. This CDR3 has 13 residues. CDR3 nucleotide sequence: TGTGCCAGCAGTACTACAGGGGTCGATGGCTACACCTTC. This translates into CASSTTGVDGYTF.

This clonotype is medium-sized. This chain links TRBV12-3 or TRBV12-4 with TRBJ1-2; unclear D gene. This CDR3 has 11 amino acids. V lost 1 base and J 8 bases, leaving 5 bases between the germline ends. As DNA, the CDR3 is TGTGCCAGCAGTTTAGAGGGAGGCTACACCTTC. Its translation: CASSLEGGYTF.

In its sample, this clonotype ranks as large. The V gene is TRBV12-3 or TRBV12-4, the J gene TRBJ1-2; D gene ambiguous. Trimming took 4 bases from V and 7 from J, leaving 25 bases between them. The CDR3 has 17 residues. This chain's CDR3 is CASSSNNSARGKRGYTF. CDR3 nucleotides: TGTGCCAGCAGTTCAAATAACTCCGCGCGGGGAAAGCGTGGCTACACCTTC.

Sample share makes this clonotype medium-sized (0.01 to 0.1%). In nucleotides, the CDR3 is TGTGCCAGCAGTTTAATGGGTGGCTACACCTTC. Protein product: CASSLMGGYTF. The chain combines TRBV12-3 or TRBV12-4 with TRBJ1-2; D not resolved. V gave up 2 bases and J gave up 7 bases, with 5 bases separating them. The length of the CDR3 is 11 residues.

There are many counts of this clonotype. As DNA, the CDR3 is TGTGCCAGCAGTTGGGAGGGCTATGGCTACACCTTC. Its translation is CASSWEGYGYTF. This chain links TRBV12-3 or TRBV12-4 with TRBJ1-2; no definite D call. Trimming removed 4 bases from V and 4 bases from J, with 7 bases in between. The CDR3 length is 12 residues.

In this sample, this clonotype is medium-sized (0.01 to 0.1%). CDR3 DNA sequence: TGTGCCAGCAGTTTGGGCCTTGGACAGAACTATGGCTACACCTTC. Protein: CASSLGLGQNYGYTF. V is TRBV12-3 or TRBV12-4 and J is TRBJ1-2; tentative D call: TRBD1 (6 bases). The CDR3 covers 15 residues. Deletions cut 3 bases from V and 2 bases from J, with 13 bases between.

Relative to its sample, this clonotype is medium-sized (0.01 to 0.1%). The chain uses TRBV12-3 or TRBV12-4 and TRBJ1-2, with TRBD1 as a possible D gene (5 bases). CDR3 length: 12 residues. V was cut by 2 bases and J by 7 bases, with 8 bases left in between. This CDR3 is CASSLSGFGYTF. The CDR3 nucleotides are TGTGCCAGCAGTTTATCAGGGTTTGGCTACACCTTC.

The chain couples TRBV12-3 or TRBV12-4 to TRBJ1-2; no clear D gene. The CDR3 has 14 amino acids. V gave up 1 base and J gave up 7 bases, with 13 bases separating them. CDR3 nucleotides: TGTGCCAGCAGTTTAGATCAGGTTTCTTTTGGCTACACCTTC. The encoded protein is CASSLDQVSFGYTF.

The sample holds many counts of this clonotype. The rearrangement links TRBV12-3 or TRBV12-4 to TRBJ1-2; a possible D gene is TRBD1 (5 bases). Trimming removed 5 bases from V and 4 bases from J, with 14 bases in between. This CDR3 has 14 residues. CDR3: CASSPTGTGYGYTF. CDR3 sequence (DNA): TGTGCCAGCAGTCCAACCGGGACGGGCTATGGCTACACCTTC.